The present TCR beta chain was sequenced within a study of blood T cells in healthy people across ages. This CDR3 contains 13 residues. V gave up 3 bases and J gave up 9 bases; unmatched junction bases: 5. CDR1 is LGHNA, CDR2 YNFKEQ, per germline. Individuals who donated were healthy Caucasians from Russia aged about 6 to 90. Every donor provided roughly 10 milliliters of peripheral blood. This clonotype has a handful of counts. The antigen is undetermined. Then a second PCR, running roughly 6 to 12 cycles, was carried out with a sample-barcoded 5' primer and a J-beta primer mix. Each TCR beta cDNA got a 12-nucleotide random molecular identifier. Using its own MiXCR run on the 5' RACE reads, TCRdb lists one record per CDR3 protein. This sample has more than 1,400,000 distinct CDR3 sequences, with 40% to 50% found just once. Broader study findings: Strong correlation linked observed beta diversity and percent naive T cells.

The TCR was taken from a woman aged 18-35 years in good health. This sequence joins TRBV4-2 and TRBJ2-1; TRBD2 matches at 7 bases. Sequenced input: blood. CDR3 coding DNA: TGTGCCAGCAGCCATTGGGAGGGCAGTGAGCAGTTCTTC. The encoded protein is CASSHWEGSEQFF.